A single T cell receptor (beta chain) is shown here with its context. Its antigen is not identified. The data derive from a study of cytomegalovirus exposure and HLA in healthy donors. Amplification used 60 Vbeta primers and 13 Jbeta primers. Clones were read by immunoSEQ multiplex PCR, and TCRdb kept only the in-frame ones, dropping some. The repertoire holds about 250,000 clones, with around 66% as singletons. Study findings and constraints: Accounts indicate the classifier identified cytomegalovirus status with strong specificity and sensitivity. In an earlier analysis, most TCR beta V segments were productive about 87% or about 30% of the time.

CDR1 and CDR2 (germline): SGHNT, YYREEE (reference sequence). The junction had 12 bases not matched to a gene; V was cut back by 0 bases and J by 8 bases. The CDR3 runs to 16 residues. V usage is TRBV5-4 and J usage is TRBJ1-2, with 8 bases lining up with TRBD1. Input material: PBMCs. The receptor was isolated from a female donor in good health and CMV-seronegative. The CDR3 sequence: CASSLGQGASLRGYTF. The CDR3 DNA is TGTGCCAGCAGCTTGGGGCAGGGGGCTTCTCTACGCGGCTACACCTTC.